This T cell receptor (beta chain) was sequenced during a study of blood T cells in healthy people across ages. Germline V gene sequence: CDR1 SQVTM, CDR2 ANQGSEA. V lost 0 bases and J 13 bases, leaving 6 bases between the germline ends. The CDR3 contains 9 residues. This clonotype was seen at least ten times. Next came a second PCR, run for about 6 to 12 cycles, which used a sample-barcoded 5' primer along with a J-beta primer mix. TCRdb itself ran the 5' RACE reads through MiXCR, one entry per CDR3 protein. Of around 870,000 distinct CDR3 sequences listed, roughly 26% were seen once; the top ten hold around 16%.

The chain recombines TRBV29-1 with TRBJ1-2; D gene ambiguous. Sequencing was carried out using blood. The source of this sequence is a woman aged 80 or over in good health. As DNA, the CDR3 is TGCAGCGTTGAAGATTTAGGCACCTTC. Amino acid sequence: CSVEDLGTF.